The clone carrying this TCR beta chain was seen a few times. With 0 bases removed from V and 6 bases from J, the gap between germline ends came to 12 bases. The germline CDR1 and CDR2 sequences are MGHRA and YSYEKL. This CDR3 has 16 amino acids. The data stem from a study of blood T cell repertoires in COVID-19. Overall study: Acute and convalescent COVID-19 specimens originated in the United States, Italy and Spain. Sources were T cells, B-cell-depleted T cells, or PBMCs; the material itself was cDNA or gDNA.

Seattle-derived patients entered the study during active infection and were followed longitudinally. Libraries were prepared by immunoSEQ multiplex PCR; TCRdb keeps only in-frame clonotypes and omits some of them. The table has roughly 240,000 clones, around 85% seen once. The TCR comes from a man between 45 and 60 years old with COVID-19, enrolled during active disease. Specimen: peripheral blood. The V call is TRBV4-1, the J call TRBJ1-6; TRBD1 might be the D (5 bases). The CDR3 is CASSQDGPGSNSPLHF. CDR3 nucleotide sequence: TGCGCCAGCAGCCAAGATGGCCCAGGGTCTAATTCACCCCTCCACTTT.